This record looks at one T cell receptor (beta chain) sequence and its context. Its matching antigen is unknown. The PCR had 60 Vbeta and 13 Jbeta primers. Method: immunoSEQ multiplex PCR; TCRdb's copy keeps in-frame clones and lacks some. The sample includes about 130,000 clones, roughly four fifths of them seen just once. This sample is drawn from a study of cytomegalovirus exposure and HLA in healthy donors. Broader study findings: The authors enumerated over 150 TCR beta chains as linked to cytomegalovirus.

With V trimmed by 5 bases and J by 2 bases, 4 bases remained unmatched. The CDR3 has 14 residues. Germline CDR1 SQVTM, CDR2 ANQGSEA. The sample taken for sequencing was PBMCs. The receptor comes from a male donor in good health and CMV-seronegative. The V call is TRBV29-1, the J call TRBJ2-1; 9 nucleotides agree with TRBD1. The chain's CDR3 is CSVRDREAYNEQFF. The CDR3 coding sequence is TGCAGCGTTCGGGACAGGGAAGCCTACAATGAGCAGTTCTTC.